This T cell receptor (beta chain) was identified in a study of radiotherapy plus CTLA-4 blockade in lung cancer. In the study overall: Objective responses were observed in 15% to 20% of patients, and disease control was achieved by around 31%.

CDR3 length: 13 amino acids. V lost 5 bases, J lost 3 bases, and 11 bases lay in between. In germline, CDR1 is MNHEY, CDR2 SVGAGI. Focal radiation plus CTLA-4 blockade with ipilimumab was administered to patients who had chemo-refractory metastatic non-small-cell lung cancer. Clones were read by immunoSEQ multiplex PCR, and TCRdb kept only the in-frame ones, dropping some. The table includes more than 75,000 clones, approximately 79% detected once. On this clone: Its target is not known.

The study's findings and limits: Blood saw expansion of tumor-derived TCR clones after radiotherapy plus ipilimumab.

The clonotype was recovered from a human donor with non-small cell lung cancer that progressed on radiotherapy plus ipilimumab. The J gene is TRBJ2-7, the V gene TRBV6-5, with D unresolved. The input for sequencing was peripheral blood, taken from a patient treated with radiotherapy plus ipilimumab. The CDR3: CASSVGQLYEQYF. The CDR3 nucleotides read TGTGCCAGCAGTGTCGGCCAGCTCTACGAGCAGTACTTC.